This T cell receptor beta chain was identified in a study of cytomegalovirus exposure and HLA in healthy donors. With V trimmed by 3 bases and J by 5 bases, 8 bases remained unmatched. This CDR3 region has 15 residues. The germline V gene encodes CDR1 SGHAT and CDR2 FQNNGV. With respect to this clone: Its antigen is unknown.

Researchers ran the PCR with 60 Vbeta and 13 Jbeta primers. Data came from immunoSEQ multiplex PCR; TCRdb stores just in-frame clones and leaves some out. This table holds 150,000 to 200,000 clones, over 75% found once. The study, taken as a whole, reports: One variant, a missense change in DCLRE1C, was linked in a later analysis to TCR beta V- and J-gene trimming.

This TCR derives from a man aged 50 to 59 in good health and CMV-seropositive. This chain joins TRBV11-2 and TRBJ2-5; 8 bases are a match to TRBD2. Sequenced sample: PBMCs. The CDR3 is CASSFTGGDSETQYF. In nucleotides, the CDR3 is TGTGCCAGCAGCTTCACGGGGGGGGACTCGGAGACCCAGTACTTC.